This T cell receptor (beta chain) came from a study of blood T cell repertoires in COVID-19. About the study: COVID-19 samples, acute and convalescent, were from the United States, Italy and Spain. Sample material is recorded as cDNA or gDNA derived from T cells, B-cell-depleted T cells, or PBMCs.

Authors' methods: Reference gene primer amplification gave estimated nucleated cell counts. The repertoire was sequenced with immunoSEQ multiplex PCR; TCRdb's copy has only in-frame clones and lacks some. V and J calls and clone size are as listed in that table; D and trimming were resolved from the DNA. The data show 200,000 to 250,000 clones, with about 78% seen just once and about 5.5% held by the top ten. V was clipped by 6 bases and J by 5 bases, with 16 bases between them. The CDR3 extends over 14 amino acids. Germline V CDR1 and CDR2: MNHEY, SVGAGI. The source material was peripheral blood. This chain joins TRBV6-5 and TRBJ1-1; a possible D gene is TRBD1 (5 bases). The TCR originated in a woman between 65 and 79 years old with acute or convalescent COVID-19. This chain's CDR3 is CASRWDGGETEAFF. The CDR3 DNA reads as TGTGCCAGCAGATGGGACGGCGGGGAGACTGAAGCTTTCTTT.